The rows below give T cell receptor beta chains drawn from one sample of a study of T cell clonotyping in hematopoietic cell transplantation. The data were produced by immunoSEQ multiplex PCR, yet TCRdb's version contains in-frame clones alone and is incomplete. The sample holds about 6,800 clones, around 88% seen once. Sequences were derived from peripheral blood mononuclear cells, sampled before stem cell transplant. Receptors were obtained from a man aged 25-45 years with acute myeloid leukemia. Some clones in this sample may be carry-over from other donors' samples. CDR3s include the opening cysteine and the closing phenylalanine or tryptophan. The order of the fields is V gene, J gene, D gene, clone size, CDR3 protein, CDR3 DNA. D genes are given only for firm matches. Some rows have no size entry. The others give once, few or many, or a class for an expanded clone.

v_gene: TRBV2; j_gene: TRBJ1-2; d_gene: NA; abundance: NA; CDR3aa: CASSAEGIYYGYTF; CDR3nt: TGTGCCAGCAGCGCCGAAGGGATTTACTATGGCTACACCTTC
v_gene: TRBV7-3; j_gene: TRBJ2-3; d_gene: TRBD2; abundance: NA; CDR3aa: CASSLGLVGGTDTQYF; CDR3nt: TGTGCCAGCAGCTTAGGACTAGTTGGAGGAACAGATACGCAGTATTTT
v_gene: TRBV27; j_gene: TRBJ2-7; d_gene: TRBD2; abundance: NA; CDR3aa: CASSLSPSGNYEQYF; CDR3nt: TGTGCCAGCAGTTTATCTCCTAGCGGGAACTACGAGCAGTACTTC
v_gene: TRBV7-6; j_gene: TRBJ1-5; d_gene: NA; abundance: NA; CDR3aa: CASSLGAGEGQPQHF; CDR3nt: TGTGCCAGCAGCTTAGGGGCAGGGGAGGGACAGCCCCAGCATTTT
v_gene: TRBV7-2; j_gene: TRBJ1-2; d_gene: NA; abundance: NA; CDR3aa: CASSVTSGTSYGYTF; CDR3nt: TGTGCCAGCAGCGTCACGTCGGGGACGTCCTATGGCTACACCTTC
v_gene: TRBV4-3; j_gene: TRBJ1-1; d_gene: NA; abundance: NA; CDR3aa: CASSQGPTLGGNTEAFF; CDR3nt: TGCGCCAGCAGCCAAGGGCCAACGTTGGGGGGGAACACTGAAGCTTTCTTT
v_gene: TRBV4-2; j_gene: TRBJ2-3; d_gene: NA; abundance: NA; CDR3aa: CASSRGGDTQYF; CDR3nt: TGTGCCAGCAGCCGAGGTGGAGATACGCAGTATTTT
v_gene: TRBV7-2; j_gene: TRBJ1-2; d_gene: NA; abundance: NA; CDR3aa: CASDFRRGLEGYTF; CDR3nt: TGTGCCAGCGACTTCCGTCGGGGTTTAGAAGGCTACACCTTC
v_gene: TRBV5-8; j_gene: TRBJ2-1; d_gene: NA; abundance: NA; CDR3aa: CASSLGQGSYNEQFF; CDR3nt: TGTGCCAGCAGCTTGGGGCAGGGGTCCTACAATGAGCAGTTCTTC
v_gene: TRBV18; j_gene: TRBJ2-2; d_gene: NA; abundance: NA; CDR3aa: CASSLALGPKNTGELFF; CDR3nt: TGTGCCAGCTCACTTGCCCTGGGTCCTAAGAACACCGGGGAGCTGTTTTTT
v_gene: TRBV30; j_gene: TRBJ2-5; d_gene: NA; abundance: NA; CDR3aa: CAWKGAETQYF; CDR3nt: TGTGCCTGGAAAGGAGCAGAGACCCAGTACTTC
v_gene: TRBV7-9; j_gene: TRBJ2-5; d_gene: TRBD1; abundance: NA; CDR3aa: CASSPGQRKETQYF; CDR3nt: TGTGCCAGCAGCCCGGGACAGAGAAAAGAGACCCAGTACTTC
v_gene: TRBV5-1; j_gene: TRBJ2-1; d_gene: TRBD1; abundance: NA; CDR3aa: CASSWGQVATEQFF; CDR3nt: TGCGCCAGCAGCTGGGGACAGGTTGCGACTGAGCAGTTCTTC
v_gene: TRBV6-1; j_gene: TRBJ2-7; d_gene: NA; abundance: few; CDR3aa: CASSESDRVRYEQYF; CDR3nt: TGTGCCAGCAGTGAATCCGACCGGGTCCGCTACGAGCAGTACTTC
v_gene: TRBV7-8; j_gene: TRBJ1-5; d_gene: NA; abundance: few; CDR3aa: CASSLGSPPGPQHF; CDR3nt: TGTGCCAGCAGCTTAGGCTCCCCTCCGGGGCCCCAGCATTTT
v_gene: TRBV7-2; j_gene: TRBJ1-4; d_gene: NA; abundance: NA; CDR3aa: CASSRGPTNEKLFF; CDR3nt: TGTGCCAGCAGCCGGGGACCTACTAATGAAAAACTGTTTTTT
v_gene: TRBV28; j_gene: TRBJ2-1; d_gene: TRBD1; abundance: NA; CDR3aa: CAGQGAADNEQFF; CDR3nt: TGTGCCGGACAGGGGGCTGCCGACAATGAGCAGTTCTTC
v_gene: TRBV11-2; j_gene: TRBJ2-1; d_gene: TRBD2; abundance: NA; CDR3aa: CASSPGLAGVRGNEQFF; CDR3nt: TGTGCCAGCAGCCCAGGACTAGCGGGAGTCAGGGGGAATGAGCAGTTCTTC
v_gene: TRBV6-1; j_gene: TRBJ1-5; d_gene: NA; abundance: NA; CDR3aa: CASSAGTPFLSNQPQHF; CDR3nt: TGTGCCAGCAGTGCCGGGACACCCTTCCTAAGCAATCAGCCCCAGCATTTT
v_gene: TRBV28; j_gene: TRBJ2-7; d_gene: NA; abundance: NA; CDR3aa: CASSPYSDSSYEQYF; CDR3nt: TGTGCCAGCAGCCCTTATAGCGATAGCTCCTACGAGCAGTACTTC
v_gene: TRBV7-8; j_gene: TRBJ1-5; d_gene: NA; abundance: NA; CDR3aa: CASSYIQGRSNQPQHF; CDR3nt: TGTGCCAGCAGCTATATACAGGGTAGGAGCAATCAGCCCCAGCATTTT
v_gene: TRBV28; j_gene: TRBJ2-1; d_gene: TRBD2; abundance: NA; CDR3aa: CASKTSGRPHEQFF; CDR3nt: TGTGCCAGCAAGACTAGCGGGAGACCCCATGAGCAGTTCTTC
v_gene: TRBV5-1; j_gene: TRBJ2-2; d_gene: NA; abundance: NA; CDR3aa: CASSIQGRLVDGELFF; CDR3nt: TGCGCCAGCAGCATACAGGGTCGGCTCGTTGACGGGGAGCTGTTTTTT
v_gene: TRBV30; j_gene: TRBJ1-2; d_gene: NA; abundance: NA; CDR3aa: CAGRVWGRNGYTF; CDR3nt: TGTGCCGGAAGGGTTTGGGGTCGGAATGGCTACACCTTC
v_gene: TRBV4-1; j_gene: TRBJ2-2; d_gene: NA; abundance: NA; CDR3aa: CASSHLVGSGELFF; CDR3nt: TGCGCTAGCAGCCACCTCGTAGGGTCCGGGGAGCTGTTTTTT
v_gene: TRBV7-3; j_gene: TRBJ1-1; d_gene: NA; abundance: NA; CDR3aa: CASSFSGMNTEAFF; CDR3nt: TGTGCCAGCAGCTTTAGCGGGATGAACACTGAAGCTTTCTTT
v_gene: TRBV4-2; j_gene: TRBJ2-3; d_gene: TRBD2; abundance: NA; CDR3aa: CASSQDGTSGYTPGQYF; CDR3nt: TGTGCCAGCAGCCAAGATGGAACTAGCGGATATACCCCTGGGCAGTATTTT
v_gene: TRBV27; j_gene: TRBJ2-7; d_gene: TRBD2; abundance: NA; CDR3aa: CASSSPGGSAHEQYF; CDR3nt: TGTGCCAGCAGTTCCCCTGGCGGGAGTGCCCACGAGCAGTACTTC
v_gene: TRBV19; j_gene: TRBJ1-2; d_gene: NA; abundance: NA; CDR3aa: CASSMVRFPLVGYTF; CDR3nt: TGTGCCAGTAGTATGGTAAGGTTCCCGCTTGTTGGCTACACCTTC
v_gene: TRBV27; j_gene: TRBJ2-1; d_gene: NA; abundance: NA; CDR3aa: CASSSGGPLSQRGEQFF; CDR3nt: TGTGCCAGCAGTTCAGGGGGCCCCTTATCCCAGCGGGGTGAGCAGTTCTTC
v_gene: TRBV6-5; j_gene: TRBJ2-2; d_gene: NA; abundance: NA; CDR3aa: CASSYSDSNTGELFF; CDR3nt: TGTGCCAGCAGTTACTCCGACAGCAACACCGGGGAGCTGTTTTTT
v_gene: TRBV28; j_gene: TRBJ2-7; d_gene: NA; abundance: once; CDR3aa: CASSSWQRHYEQYF; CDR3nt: TGTGCCAGCAGTAGTTGGCAGAGACACTACGAGCAGTACTTC
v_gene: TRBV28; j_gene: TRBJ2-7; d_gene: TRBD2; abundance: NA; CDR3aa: CASSLGLAGSYEQYF; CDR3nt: TGTGCCAGCAGTTTAGGACTAGCGGGATCCTACGAGCAGTACTTC
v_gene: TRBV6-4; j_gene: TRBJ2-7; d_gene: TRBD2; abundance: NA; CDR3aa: CASSDSGLAKPYEQYF; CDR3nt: TGTGCCAGCAGTGACTCGGGACTAGCGAAGCCCTACGAGCAGTACTTC
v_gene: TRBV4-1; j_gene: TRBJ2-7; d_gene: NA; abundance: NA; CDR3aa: CASSQEGYGVTYEQYF; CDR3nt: TGCGCCAGCAGCCAAGAGGGGTACGGGGTAACCTACGAGCAGTACTTC
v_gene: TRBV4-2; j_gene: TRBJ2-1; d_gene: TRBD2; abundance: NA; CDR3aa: CASSQETSSSHEQFF; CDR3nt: TGTGCCAGCAGCCAGGAGACTAGCAGCAGCCATGAGCAGTTCTTC
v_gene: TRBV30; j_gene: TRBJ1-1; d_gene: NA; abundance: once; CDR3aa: CASRRAAGAEAFF; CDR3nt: TGTGCCTCCCGTCGCGCAGCCGGAGCTGAAGCTTTCTTT
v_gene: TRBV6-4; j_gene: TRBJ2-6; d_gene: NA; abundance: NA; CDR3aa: CASSDNSGANVLTF; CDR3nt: TGTGCCAGCAGTGACAACTCTGGGGCCAACGTCCTGACTTTC
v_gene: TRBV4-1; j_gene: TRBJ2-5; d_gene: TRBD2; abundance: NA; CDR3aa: CASSQDGREGEEETQYF; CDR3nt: TGCGCCAGCAGCCAAGATGGGCGGGAGGGGGAAGAAGAGACCCAGTACTTC
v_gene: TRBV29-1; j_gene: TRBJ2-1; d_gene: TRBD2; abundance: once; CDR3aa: CSVMVAGVEQFF; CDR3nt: TGCAGCGTTATGGTAGCGGGAGTTGAGCAGTTCTTC
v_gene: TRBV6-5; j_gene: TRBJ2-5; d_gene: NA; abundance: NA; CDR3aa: CASSYRGSRVGAQYF; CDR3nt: TGTGCCAGCAGCTACAGAGGTAGTCGGGTAGGGGCCCAGTACTTC
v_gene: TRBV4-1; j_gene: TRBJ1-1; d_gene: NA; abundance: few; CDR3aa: CASSQVSEVEPRGTEAFF; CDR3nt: TGCGCCAGCAGCCAAGTAAGTGAGGTTGAGCCGCGGGGGACTGAAGCTTTCTTT
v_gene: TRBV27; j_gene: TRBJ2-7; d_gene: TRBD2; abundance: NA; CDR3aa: CASRSPGLAGEQYF; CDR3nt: TGTGCCAGCAGATCCCCGGGACTAGCGGGGGAGCAGTACTTC
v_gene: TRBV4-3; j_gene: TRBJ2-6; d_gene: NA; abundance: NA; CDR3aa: CASSEQGSSGANVLTF; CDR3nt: TGCGCCAGCTCTGAGCAGGGGAGCTCTGGGGCCAACGTCCTGACTTTC
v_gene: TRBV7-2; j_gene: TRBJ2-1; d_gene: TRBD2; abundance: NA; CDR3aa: CASSSLRASGFYNEQFF; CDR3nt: TGTGCCAGCAGCTCCCTGCGGGCTAGCGGGTTCTACAATGAGCAGTTCTTC
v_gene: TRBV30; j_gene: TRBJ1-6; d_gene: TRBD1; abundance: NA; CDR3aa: CAWDGTGGWNSPLHF; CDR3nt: TGTGCCTGGGACGGGACAGGGGGATGGAATTCACCCCTCCACTTT
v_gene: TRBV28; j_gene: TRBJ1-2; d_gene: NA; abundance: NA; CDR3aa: CASSAQGHGYTF; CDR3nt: TGTGCCAGCAGTGCCCAGGGACATGGCTACACCTTC
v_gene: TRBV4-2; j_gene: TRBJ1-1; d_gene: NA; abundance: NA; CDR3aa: CASSQEEGQTEAFF; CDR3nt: TGTGCCAGCAGCCAAGAGGAGGGACAAACTGAAGCTTTCTTT
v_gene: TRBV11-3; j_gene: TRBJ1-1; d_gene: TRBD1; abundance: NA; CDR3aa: CASRSRTGTEAFF; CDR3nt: TGTGCCAGCAGGTCCAGGACAGGGACTGAAGCTTTCTTT
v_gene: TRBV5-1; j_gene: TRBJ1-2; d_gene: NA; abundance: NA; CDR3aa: CASSLSTDNYGYTF; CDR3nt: TGCGCCAGCAGCTTGTCGACGGATAACTATGGCTACACCTTC
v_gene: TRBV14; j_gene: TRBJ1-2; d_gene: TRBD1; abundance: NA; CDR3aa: CASSSDRGYGYTF; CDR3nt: TGTGCCAGCAGCTCGGACAGGGGCTATGGCTACACCTTC
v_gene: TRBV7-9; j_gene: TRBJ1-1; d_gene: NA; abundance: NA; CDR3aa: CASSLENTEAFF; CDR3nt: TGTGCCAGCAGCCTAGAGAACACTGAAGCTTTCTTT